This section outlines one T cell receptor beta chain sequence together with its context. Its antigen is unknown. The trim removed 3 bases at V and 8 bases at J, leaving 7 bases unmatched. This CDR3 region has 16 residues. Germline values: CDR1 SGDLS, CDR2 YYNGEE. The entry originates in a study of tumor-infiltrating lymphocytes in primary liver carcinoma. Co-extraction yielded RNA and DNA from about 20-30 mg of unsorted bulk tissue. Sampling targeted five separate regions of each tumor, which included the tumor centre. Points from the study as a whole: Just about 7.5-24% of leading clones were found in every one of five regions. Blood's top-250-clone fraction was significantly lower than that of tumors (p = 0.039).

Making TCR beta cDNA involved around 540 ng total RNA and a constant-region primer. Each TCR beta library was derived from three nested multiplex PCR rounds that employed slightly modified ARM-PCR. The two initial PCR rounds, nine to eleven cycles each, used TRBV1-TRBV30 forward and C-beta reverse primers. Using its own MiXCR run on the multiplex PCR reads, TCRdb lists one record per CDR3 protein. Of roughly 80,000 distinct CDR3 sequences listed, 70% to 80% are singletons. Sequenced material: liver tumor tissue from sampling region 4. Subset noted: tumor region T4, right-lateral pole. V is TRBV9 and J is TRBJ1-6; TRBD1 agrees at 11 bases. This receptor was taken from a woman aged 55-69 years with primary liver carcinoma and hepatitis B virus infection. CDR3 nucleotide sequence: TGTGCCAGCAGCGCCGGGACAGGGGGACGGGATTCACCCCTCCACTTT. Translated: CASSAGTGGRDSPLHF.